The source of this T cell receptor (beta chain) is a study of T cells in women clearing cervical HPV infection (dated by TCRdb to between 2018 and 2020). Background for the entire study: Cases were about two dozen women with histologically confirmed HPV16-related CIN3 or worse, including 2 invasive cancers. The controls were fewer than 30 women whose single incident HPV16 infection cleared within 12 months with no development of precancer or cancer. A median age of approximately 31 years was observed in cases versus approximately 40 in controls, and no significant differences in baseline characteristics were found. Since only a few of the women had HLA typing available, the possibility that HLA type was acting as a confounder could not be ruled out. Cases and controls were matched on year of sample collection and on age within five years. Among cases, blood sampling came a median of about 150 days after lesion detection, with an interquartile range of roughly 80 to 220 days. The exploratory proof-of-principle case-control study was nested within the Guanacaste HPV Natural History Study in Costa Rica and compared TCR repertoires across cervical HPV16 outcomes. The parent cohort enrolled about 9,700 women aged 18 or older in Guanacaste, Costa Rica, in about 1992 to 1995 and followed the women for less than nine years. Blood from cases was collected at the visit where the lesion was first found, while blood from controls was collected once the infection could no longer be detected. As quality controls, five blinded duplicates were added to each group, bringing the total to approximately 60 samples made up of around 50 participants and 10 or so replicates.

About this clone itself: There is no known antigen for this receptor. The read finishes 3 residues shy of the CDR3 end, and the germline J gene is used to complete it.

What the authors observed across the whole study: Because of the cross-sectional design, the study could not determine whether the associations came before infection or resulted from infection, and neither effector/memory subsets nor HPV-specific T cells were isolated. TRBV6-7 relative abundance was lower in cases than in controls (around 0.11% versus 0.15%; Bonferroni P = 0.0008). By combining richness with V gene abundances, random forest classifiers separated cases from controls with an estimated AUC of 0.83. CIN3+ cases had significantly higher TCR repertoire richness than controls across sequencing depths, but evenness did not differ between the groups. T-cell numbers per sample were unknown, so richness differences could reflect varying T-cell content rather than repertoire biology.

TCR beta CDR3 regions were amplified by multiplex PCR using the immunoSEQ assay from an average of about 1,200 ng genomic DNA per sample. The assay corrected primer bias using a complete synthetic TCR repertoire to establish an amplification baseline. Amplicons were sequenced on the Illumina platform. As for how the authors treated the data: Sequences were error-corrected by clustering with frequency ratios and a modified nearest-neighbor algorithm and were then analyzed in the immunoSEQ Analyzer with IMGT gene definitions. At each rarefaction depth, TCR richness and evenness were averaged over 20 rarefaction repeats, and samples with fewer sequences than the depth were excluded. V, D and J gene relative abundances were compared between groups with Wilcoxon rank sum tests, applying FDR correction. For the blinded duplicates, the intraclass correlation was nearly 96% for TCR richness and averaged about 77% across 70 or so gene segments. In TCRdb, the immuneACCESS table is reduced to in-frame sequences with V and J assigned. These tables do not hold every clone; where another copy was compared, an unresolved V gene accounts for under half, and the others remain unexplained. The V and J calls and clone size were taken over from that table, and D and trimming were inferred from the DNA. The table for this sample shows approximately 35,000 clones. The leading ten clones occupy less than 8.5% of the sample.

Every participant had a single incident cervical HPV16 infection, and prevalent HPV16 infections were excluded. Cervical HPV DNA was detected by MY09/MY11 PCR, and genotyping was performed by dot-blot hybridization. Fifteen mL of heparinized blood were centrifuged, and the buffy coat was aliquoted, frozen at -30°C, then stored at -80°C. QIAGEN kits were used to extract genomic DNA from buffy coat specimens. The cysteine opens and the phenylalanine closes a CDR3 of 14 amino acids. Of the CDR3's DNA, 33 bases were read; they are in frame from base 1. The germline V gene yields SGHAT for CDR1 and FQNNGV for CDR2.

The sequence was obtained from a woman between 18 and 70 years old with a cervical HPV16 infection that either progressed to CIN3+ or cleared (not recorded which). The chain couples TRBV11-2 to TRBJ1-2; no confident D gene assignment can be made. Sequenced sample: blood buffy coat. The sequenced part of the CDR3 DNA is TGTGCCAGCAGCCCGCCTAACTCCGACTACGAC. This translates into CASSPPNSDYD. The whole CDR3 sequence reads CASSPPNSDYDYTF.